The T cell receptor beta chain described here comes from a study of cytomegalovirus exposure and HLA in healthy donors. Findings of the study overall: A later analysis, which compared TCR beta chains of equal frequency, found the HLA-associated ones more clonally expanded.

Everyone who donated was a healthy bone marrow donor. In the case of this clone: Its antigen is currently unknown.

PCR employed 60 Vbeta and 13 Jbeta primers. Some clones are missing from TCRdb's copy, which holds only in-frame ones; the method was immunoSEQ multiplex PCR. The data contain over 150,000 clones, 80% of them singletons. The CDR3 contains 11 residues. Germline-derived CDR1 and CDR2 are MDHEN and SYDVKM. Trimming shortened V by 4 bases and J by 7 bases, and 7 bases separated the two germline ends. The material sequenced was PBMCs. The chain is built from TRBV28 and TRBJ1-2; D ambiguous. The source is a woman between 45 and 60 years old in good health and CMV-seronegative. The CDR3 DNA follows: TGTGCCAGCAGTTCTAGGCTTGGCTACACCTTC. Translated: CASSSRLGYTF.